These 30 T cell receptor beta chains originate from one sample sequenced in a study of blood T cells in healthy people across ages (dated by TCRdb to the mid-2010s). Preparation of the library involved 5' RACE. Sequencer: Illumina HiSeq 2500. A second about 7 to 12 cycle PCR used a sample-barcoded 5' primer and a J-beta primer mix. In TCRdb, the public reads were trimmed at Q25 with fastp and aligned with MiXCR, with productive beta chains retained. Rows with a matching CDR3 protein are joined into one entry that keeps the most common DNA and genes. In this sample the table shows about 1,400,000 distinct CDR3 sequences, roughly 60% of which occur a single time. Roughly 6.3% of the sample is held by the ten biggest clonotypes. Material for sequencing was blood. The receptor source for this set is a man in his late teens or twenties in good health.

The rearrangement uses TRBV20-1 and TRBJ2-1; D is possibly TRBD2 (6 bases). The V gene's germline CDR1 is DFQATT and CDR2 SNEGSKA (reference sequence). The length of the CDR3 is 13 residues. Deletions cut 6 bases from V and 7 bases from J, with 16 bases between. As DNA, the CDR3 is TGCAGTGCCTCTACGGGAGTTCGTAATGAGCAGTTCTTC. It yields the protein CSASTGVRNEQFF.

This clonotype occurred a few times. The chain couples TRBV5-1 to TRBJ2-1; 8 bases are a match to TRBD1. Unmatched junction bases numbered 5, after V lost 1 base and J lost 5 bases. The CDR3 runs 15 residues. Germline-derived CDR1 and CDR2 are SGHRS and YFSETQ. The CDR3 region is CASSLLRTGNNEQFF. The CDR3 coding sequence is TGCGCCAGCAGCTTGTTGCGGACAGGGAACAATGAGCAGTTCTTC.

The chain has TRBV20-1 and TRBJ2-5, with TRBD2 matching over 9 bases. Germline trimming cut 0 bases from V and 6 bases from J; bases unmatched to any gene: 5. Per the germline V gene, CDR1 is DFQATT and CDR2 is SNEGSKA (reference sequence). This CDR3 is built from 14 residues. The CDR3 region is CSARDGLAYQTQYF. The CDR3 bases are TGCAGTGCTAGAGACGGACTAGCGTATCAGACCCAGTACTTC.

The chain couples TRBV5-1 to TRBJ1-2; 8 nucleotides align to TRBD1. The germline V gene has CDR1 SGHRS and CDR2 YFSETQ. J lost 4 bases, V lost 0 bases, and 8 bases had no gene match. The CDR3 consists of 16 residues. The CDR3 protein is CASSLAPGGAGYGYTF. In DNA form, the CDR3 reads TGCGCCAGCAGCTTGGCCCCAGGGGGCGCGGGCTATGGCTACACCTTC.

The chain links TRBV6-5 to TRBJ2-2; D may be TRBD1 or TRBD2 (5 bases each). This CDR3 has 14 amino acids. V was cut by 5 bases and J by 7 bases, with 14 bases left in between. Germline lookup yields CDR1 MNHEY and CDR2 SVGAGI. This chain's CDR3 is CASSPGAIIGELFF. CDR3 DNA: TGTGCCAGCAGTCCCGGGGCGATAATCGGGGAGCTGTTTTTT.

The V gene is TRBV6-6, the J gene TRBJ2-5; 8 positions match TRBD2. J lost 5 bases, V lost 4 bases, and 6 bases had no gene match. CDR1 and CDR2 (germline): MNHNY, SVGAGI (reference sequence). The CDR3 is made up of 14 amino acids. In nucleotides, the CDR3 is TGTGCCAGCAGTTGGGGGACTAGAGGGGAGACCCAGTACTTC. This sequence encodes CASSWGTRGETQYF.

V is TRBV10-3 and J is TRBJ1-1; D may be TRBD1 (5 bases). Germline V gene lookup returns CDR1 ENHRY and CDR2 SYGVKD. Trimming took 3 bases from V and 5 from J, leaving 13 bases between them. This CDR3 comprises 14 residues. CDR3 DNA sequence: TGTGCCATCAGTGATCAGGGCGCGGAGACTGAAGCTTTCTTT. This translates into CAISDQGAETEAFF.

The rearrangement joins TRBV7-9 to TRBJ2-3; 10 bases map to TRBD2. CDR1 is SEHNR and CDR2 is FQNEAQ in the germline V gene (reference sequence). V lost 4 bases to trimming and J lost 4 bases; unmatched junction nucleotides: 2. This CDR3 comprises 14 residues. The CDR3 is CASSSSGSSDTQYF. CDR3 DNA: TGTGCCAGCAGCTCTAGCGGGAGTTCAGATACGCAGTATTTT.

This clonotype was seen only a few times. V and J are TRBV29-1 and TRBJ2-1; TRBD2 agrees at 10 bases. Trimming cost V 0 bases and J 6 bases; bases outside gene matches: 17. The CDR3 consists of 19 residues. The germline V gene encodes CDR1 SQVTM and CDR2 ANQGSEA. The CDR3 region has the DNA TGCAGCGTTGAAGATCTTGGGGCGAGAAGCGGGAGGGCCGTCAATGAGCAGTTCTTC. Translation gives CSVEDLGARSGRAVNEQFF.

This chain connects TRBV7-6 to TRBJ2-7; the match to TRBD2 covers 10 bases. V lost 5 bases, J lost 6 bases, and 10 bases stayed unmatched. CDR3 length: 15 residues. Germline lookup yields CDR1 SGHVS and CDR2 FNYEAQ. The CDR3 loop reads CASSTDPAGGLEQYF. The CDR3 DNA reads TGTGCCAGCAGCACAGACCCAGCGGGAGGGCTCGAGCAGTACTTC.

A word on this clonotype: One end of the junction does not line up with germline, which may come from a read error. V gene TRBV7-2 combines with J gene TRBJ2-3; 9 nucleotides line up with TRBD1. The CDR3 extends over 17 amino acids. Germline V gene data show CDR1 as SGHTA and CDR2 as FQGNSA. CDR3 nucleotides: TGTGCCAGCAGCCCTAGTCTACGACAGGGGGTCACAGATACGCGGTATTTT. This sequence encodes CASSPSLRQGVTDTRYF.

Written as DNA, the CDR3 is TGTGCCAGCAGCCTGGAGGGCTTGCGTGAGACCCAGTACTTC. The encoded protein is CASSLEGLRETQYF. J is TRBJ2-5 and V is TRBV13; tentatively, D is TRBD2 (6 bases). The germline V gene encodes CDR1 PRHDT and CDR2 FYEKMQ (reference sequence). The CDR3 length is 14 residues. The germline V and J ends were trimmed by 5 bases and 5 bases, with 15 bases remaining between them. Filled out from reference TRBV13 and TRBJ2-5, the complete variable domain reads AAGVIQSPRHLIKEKRETATLKCYPIPRHDTVYWYQQGPGQDPQFLISFYEKMQSDKGSIPDRFSAQQFSDYHSELNMSSLELGDSALYFCASSLEGLRETQYFGPGTRLLVL.

The CDR3: CSALQGAGNIQYF. The CDR3 DNA reads TGCAGTGCCTTACAGGGGGCGGGAAACATTCAGTACTTC. The chain uses TRBV20-1 and TRBJ2-4; 9 bases map to TRBD1. The germline gives CDR1 DFQATT, CDR2 SNEGSKA (reference sequence). This CDR3 spans 13 amino acids. Losses at the gene ends were 6 bases for V and 6 bases for J; bases not matched to a gene: 6.

This sequence joins TRBV24-1 and TRBJ1-2, with no clear D. V was trimmed by 3 bases and J by 4 bases, leaving 11 bases between them. This CDR3 has 14 residues. Germline CDR1 is KGHDR and CDR2 is SFDVKD. The CDR3 bases are TGTGCCACCAGTGATGATCACATCGCCTATGGCTACACCTTC. Its protein is CATSDDHIAYGYTF.

This clonotype showed up just once. This chain links TRBV4-2 with TRBJ2-1; D is perhaps TRBD2 (5 bases). CDR1 and CDR2 from the germline V gene are LGHNA and YNFKEQ. The ends were cut back, 0 bases at V and 12 bases at J, with 12 bases in the middle. This CDR3 is built from 13 residues. DNA for the CDR3: TGTGCCAGCAGCCAAGATTTGGAGGTAGGGCAGTTCTTC. The encoded protein is CASSQDLEVGQFF.

This clonotype showed up just a few times. The chain links TRBV4-1 to TRBJ2-1, with 15 bases fitting TRBD2. The CDR3 is 17 residues long. After removal of 7 bases from V and 7 bases from J, the junction contained 11 bases not matched to a gene. CDR1 and CDR2 (germline): MGHRA, YSYEKL. The CDR3 bases are TGCGCCAGCACCACCAACCCGGGACTAGCGGGAGGAAATGAGCAGTTCTTC. Its translation: CASTTNPGLAGGNEQFF.

The table lists this clonotype with a few counts. The chain combines TRBV7-9 with TRBJ2-7, with no clear D. The germline V gene has CDR1 SEHNR and CDR2 FQNEAQ (reference sequence). The CDR3 is 13 amino acids. Trimming cost V 6 bases and J 3 bases, with 12 bases left between them. This chain's CDR3 is CASSLARVYEQYF. DNA for the CDR3: TGTGCCAGCAGTCTGGCCAGAGTCTACGAGCAGTACTTC.

This sequence joins TRBV6-6 and TRBJ2-7; 7 nucleotides agree with TRBD2. V lost 6 bases, J lost 12 bases, and 11 bases stayed unmatched. Germline-derived CDR1 and CDR2 are MNHNY and SVGAGI (reference sequence). This CDR3 contains 12 residues. As DNA, the CDR3 is TGTGCCAGCAGCCCATCCTCACGACTAGCGTACTTC. This encodes CASSPSSRLAYF.

This clonotype was observed a handful of times. The rearrangement joins TRBV7-2 to TRBJ2-3, with TRBD2 as a possible D gene (6 bases). V was pared by 5 bases and J by 0 bases, with 12 bases between. CDR1 SGHTA and CDR2 FQGNSA come from the germline V gene. CDR3 length: 15 residues. CDR3 DNA sequence: TGTGCCAGCAGCGCTCCGGGAGCTAGCACAGATACGCAGTATTTT. This sequence encodes CASSAPGASTDTQYF.

This chain joins TRBV12-3 or TRBV12-4 and TRBJ1-3; D is undetermined. The CDR3 contains 16 residues. Between the trimmed V and J ends, which lost 10 bases and 0 bases, there was a span of 19 bases. This CDR3 reads CAIPPPVGSSGNTIYF. As DNA, the CDR3 is TGTGCCATCCCACCCCCGGTTGGGAGCTCTGGAAACACCATATATTTT.

This clonotype was detected only once. The chain couples TRBV20-1 to TRBJ2-4, with a possible D match to TRBD1 (8 bases). The J call could be wrong; TRBJ2-5 is a better fit for the DNA end. The CDR3 covers 13 residues. CDR1 and CDR2 from the germline V gene are DFQATT and SNEGSKA (reference sequence). The CDR3 loop is CSASPQGGETQYF. CDR3 bases: TGCAGTGCTAGCCCACAGGGGGGGGAGACCCAGTACTTC.

The chain employs TRBV29-1 and TRBJ1-2; possible D gene TRBD1, 5 bases. CDR1 SQVTM and CDR2 ANQGSEA come from the germline V gene. The CDR3 is 13 residues long. V shed 1 base and J shed 8 bases, with 14 bases lying between them. CDR3 protein: CSVEAEVGVGYTF. CDR3 nucleotide sequence: TGCAGCGTTGAAGCGGAGGTGGGGGTCGGCTACACCTTC.

The J gene is TRBJ2-3, the V gene TRBV4-3, with TRBD2 identical over 8 bases. CDR1 and CDR2 (germline): LGHNA, YSLEER. With 0 bases clipped from V and 1 base from J, the junction kept 6 bases outside the gene matches. This CDR3 comprises 17 residues. Written as DNA, the CDR3 is TGCGCCAGCAGCCAAGATTATTGGACTAGCCGCACAGATACGCAGTATTTT. As protein: CASSQDYWTSRTDTQYF.

This chain links TRBV13 with TRBJ2-7, with D possibly TRBD1 on 6 matching bases. CDR3 length equals 14 residues. Trimming pared 10 bases from V and 3 bases from J, leaving 19 bases between. Germline CDR1 is PRHDT and CDR2 is FYEKMQ (reference sequence). The DNA for the CDR3 is TGTGCCACCCGTGGAATGAAGGGACACTACGAGCAGTACTTC. This codes for CATRGMKGHYEQYF.

The rearrangement uses TRBV6-1 and TRBJ1-2; D possibly corresponds to TRBD1 (6 bases). Trimming stripped 2 bases from V and 1 base from J, with 17 bases between. The germline gives CDR1 MNHNS, CDR2 SASEGT. The CDR3 length is 17 residues. CDR3 nucleotide sequence: TGTGCCAGCAGTGAACCCGGGACACCCAAAGATAACTATGGCTACACCTTC. It encodes CASSEPGTPKDNYGYTF.

To note about this clonotype: This CDR3 is missing its conserved last phenylalanine or tryptophan, likely due to a read error. This sequence joins TRBV7-2 and TRBJ2-5; TRBD1 matches at 7 bases. The CDR3 contains 14 residues. With 5 bases clipped from V and 5 bases from J, the junction kept 8 bases outside the gene matches. Germline lookup yields CDR1 SGHTA and CDR2 FQGNSA. The DNA for the CDR3 is TGTGCCAGCAGCAAGAAAGGGGGCTGGGAGACCCAGTACCTC. This translates into CASSKKGGWETQYL.

The J gene is TRBJ2-3, the V gene TRBV6-5, with 8 nucleotides matching TRBD2. The V segment lost 4 bases and the J segment 2 bases; nucleotides outside the gene matches: 14. The CDR3 runs 18 residues. CDR1 is MNHEY, CDR2 SVGAGI, per germline. The CDR3 DNA follows: TGTGCCAGCAGTTTAGACCAACGGGGGGGGCGAGTCACAGATACGCAGTATTTT. Residues: CASSLDQRGGRVTDTQYF.

A remark on this clonotype: Germline and junction disagree at one end, which may indicate a read error. This chain joins TRBV13 and TRBJ2-1; D remains ambiguous. Germline V gene lookup returns CDR1 PRHDT and CDR2 FYEKMQ (reference sequence). This CDR3 has 13 residues. The CDR3 is CASSVGQTNEQFF. Written as DNA, the CDR3 is TGTGCCAGCAGCGTAGGTCAGACCAATGAGCAGTTCTTC.

This clonotype was observed a handful of times. The CDR3 loop reads CASSRRPSDYNEQFF. The CDR3 coding sequence is TGTGCCAGCAGTCGACGGCCTAGCGACTACAATGAGCAGTTCTTC. V and J are TRBV12-3 or TRBV12-4 and TRBJ2-1; D is possibly TRBD2 (6 bases). This CDR3 is built from 15 residues. Trimming removed 5 bases from V and 3 bases from J, with 14 bases in between.

This chain connects TRBV6-5 to TRBJ1-4; 8 nucleotides agree with TRBD1. Germline CDR1 reads MNHEY; CDR2 reads SVGAGI. The ends lost 6 bases at V and 7 bases at J; junction bases unmatched: 10. The length of the CDR3 is 15 residues. The CDR3 DNA reads as TGTGCCAGCAGAACTCAGGGGGCTCTGGCTGAAAAACTGTTTTTT. Translation gives CASRTQGALAEKLFF.